The sequence of this T cell receptor (beta chain) was determined in a study of patients and donors after allogeneic stem cell transplantation. The J segment lost 3 bases and the V segment lost 5 bases, leaving 7 bases of the junction unmatched. Germline CDR1 SGHRS, CDR2 YFSETQ. The CDR3 sequence is 15 residues long. TCRdb passed the RT-PCR reads through MiXCR, listing each CDR3 protein once. The profile shows 70,000 to 95,000 distinct CDR3 sequences, approximately 5.2% of them singletons. This TCR came from a human donor who was either an allogeneic HSCT recipient or a stem cell or donor lymphocyte infusion donor (not recorded which). It is not recorded whose cells these are; they may come from a transplant donor. This chain connects TRBV5-1 to TRBJ1-4; 7 bases line up with TRBD1. The sequenced sample consisted of blood, either unsorted or a sorted T cell fraction (not recorded which). The CDR3 bases are TGCGCCAGCAGGGGTGGGGGACAGCCTAATGAAAAACTGTTTTTT. Its protein is CASRGGGQPNEKLFF.